Sequencing of this TCR beta chain was carried out in a study of T cell repertoires in cytomegalovirus infection. Study context: Recently identified HLA-C-restricted CMV epitopes and well-studied HLA-B-restricted CMV epitopes were used by the study. It can be stated that public TCR beta signatures indicated CMV infection as well as a matching HLA type. Overall study results and limits: Clonotypes of TCR beta that were HLA-C-restricted and CMV-specific dominated the ex vivo response. Carriers of CMV plus the relevant HLA were identified by cumulative public TCR beta family frequency.

Comment on this clonotype: What it binds is unknown.

Each CDR3 protein is one row after TCRdb ran MiXCR on the reads. The table lists over 250,000 distinct CDR3 sequences, around 20% of them singletons. Germline values: CDR1 SGHTA, CDR2 FQGNSA. This CDR3 has 14 residues. V was clipped by 5 bases and J by 0 bases, with 9 bases between them. The sequencing here drew on cultured PBMCs, taken from culture after CMV antigen stimulation. The chain uses TRBV7-2 and TRBJ2-3; D is unclear. The clonotype comes from a human donor in good health (CMV status not recorded). Some clones in this sample may be carry-over from other donors' samples. The CDR3 nucleotides are TGTGCCAGCAGCCCCCCCTGGAGCACAGATACGCAGTATTTT. Its translation is CASSPPWSTDTQYF. Filled out from reference TRBV7-2 and TRBJ2-3, the complete variable domain reads GAGVSQSPSNKVTEKGKDVELRCDPISGHTALYWYRQSLGQGLEFLIYFQGNSAPDKSGLPSDRFSAERTGGSVSTLTIQRTQQEDSAVYLCASSPPWSTDTQYFGPGTRLTVL.